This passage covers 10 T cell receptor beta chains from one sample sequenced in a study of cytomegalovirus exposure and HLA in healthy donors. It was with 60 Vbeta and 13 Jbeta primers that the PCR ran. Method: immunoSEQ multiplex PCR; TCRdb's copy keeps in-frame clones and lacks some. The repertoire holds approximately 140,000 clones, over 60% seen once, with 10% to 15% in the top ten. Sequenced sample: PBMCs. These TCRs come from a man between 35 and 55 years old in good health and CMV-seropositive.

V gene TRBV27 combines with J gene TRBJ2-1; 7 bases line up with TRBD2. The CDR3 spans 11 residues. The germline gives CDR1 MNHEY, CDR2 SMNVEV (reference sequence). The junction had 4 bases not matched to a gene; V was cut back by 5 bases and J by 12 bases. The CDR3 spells CASSGGEGQFF. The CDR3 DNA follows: TGTGCCAGCAGTGGGGGGGAGGGGCAGTTCTTC.

In DNA, the CDR3 is TGTGCTAGTGGTTTGGGCCCCCGGGAAAAACTGTTTTTT. This codes for CASGLGPREKLFF. The chain links TRBV12-5 to TRBJ1-4; D gene unclear. CDR1 LGHNT and CDR2 FRNRAP come from the germline V gene. V was shortened by 1 base and J by 8 bases, with 8 bases between the two germline ends. The CDR3 has 13 amino acids.

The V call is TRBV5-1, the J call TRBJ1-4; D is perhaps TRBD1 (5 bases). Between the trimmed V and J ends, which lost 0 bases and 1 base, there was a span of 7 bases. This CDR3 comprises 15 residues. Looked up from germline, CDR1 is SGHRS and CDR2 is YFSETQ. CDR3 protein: CASSLAGVTNEKLFF. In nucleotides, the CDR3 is TGCGCCAGCAGCTTGGCGGGGGTAACTAATGAAAAACTGTTTTTT.

CDR3 sequence: CASSQDSGTAGEKLFF. DNA of the CDR3: TGCGCCAGCAGCCAAGATAGCGGGACAGCGGGGGAAAAACTGTTTTTT. The genes are TRBV4-3 and TRBJ1-4; TRBD1 matches at 7 bases. Germline V CDR1 and CDR2: LGHNA, YSLEER. The CDR3 length is 16 residues. Trimming removed 0 bases from V and 8 bases from J; junction bases left unmatched: 9.

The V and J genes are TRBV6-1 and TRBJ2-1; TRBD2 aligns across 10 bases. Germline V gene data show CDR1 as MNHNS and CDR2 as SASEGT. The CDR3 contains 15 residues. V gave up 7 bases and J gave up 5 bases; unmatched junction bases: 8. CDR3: CASTAPAGGNNEQFF. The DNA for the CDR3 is TGTGCCAGCACCGCCCCAGCGGGAGGGAACAATGAGCAGTTCTTC.

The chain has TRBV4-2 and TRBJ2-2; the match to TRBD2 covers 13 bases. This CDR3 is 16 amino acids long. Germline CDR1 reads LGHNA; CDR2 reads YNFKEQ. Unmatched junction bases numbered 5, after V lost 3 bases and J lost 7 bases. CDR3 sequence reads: CASSQGLAGKGGELFF. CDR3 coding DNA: TGTGCCAGCAGCCAGGGACTAGCGGGAAAAGGCGGGGAGCTGTTTTTT.

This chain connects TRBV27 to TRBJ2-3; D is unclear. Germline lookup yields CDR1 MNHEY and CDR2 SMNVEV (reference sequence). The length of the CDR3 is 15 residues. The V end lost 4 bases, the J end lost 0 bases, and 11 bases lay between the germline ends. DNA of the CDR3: TGTGCCAGCAGTTCTGATCGGTGGAGCACAGATACGCAGTATTTT. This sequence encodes CASSSDRWSTDTQYF.

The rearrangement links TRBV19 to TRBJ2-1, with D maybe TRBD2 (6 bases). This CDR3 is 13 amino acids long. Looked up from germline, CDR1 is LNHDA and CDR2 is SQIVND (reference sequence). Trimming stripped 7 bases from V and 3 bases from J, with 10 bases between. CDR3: CASTSAYYNEQFF. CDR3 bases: TGTGCCAGTACTAGCGCCTACTACAATGAGCAGTTCTTC.

The CDR3 protein is CASLTSGALSYNEQFF. DNA for the CDR3: TGTGCCAGCCTGACTAGCGGAGCCCTTTCCTACAATGAGCAGTTCTTC. This chain joins TRBV11-2 and TRBJ2-1; 9 nucleotides match TRBD2. CDR3 length: 16 residues. Germline assignment: CDR1 SGHAT and CDR2 FQNNGV. V was pared by 8 bases and J by 1 base, with 9 bases of the junction left unmatched.

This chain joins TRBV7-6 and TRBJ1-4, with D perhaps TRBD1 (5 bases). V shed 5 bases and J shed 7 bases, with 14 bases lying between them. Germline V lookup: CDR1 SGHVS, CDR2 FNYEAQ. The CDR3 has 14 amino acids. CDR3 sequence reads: CASSQGVVGEKLFF. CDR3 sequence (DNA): TGTGCCAGCAGCCAAGGGGTCGTTGGTGAAAAACTGTTTTTT.